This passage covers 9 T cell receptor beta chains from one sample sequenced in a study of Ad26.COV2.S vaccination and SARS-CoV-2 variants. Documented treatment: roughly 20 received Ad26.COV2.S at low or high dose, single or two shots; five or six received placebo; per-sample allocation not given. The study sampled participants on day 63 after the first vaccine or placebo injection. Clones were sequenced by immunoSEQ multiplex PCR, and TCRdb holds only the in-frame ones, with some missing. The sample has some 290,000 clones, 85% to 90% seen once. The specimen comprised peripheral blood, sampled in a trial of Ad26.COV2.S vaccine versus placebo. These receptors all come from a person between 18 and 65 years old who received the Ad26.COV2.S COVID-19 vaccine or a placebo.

CDR3 amino acids: CASTPNPPHPNYGYTF. DNA of the CDR3: TGTGCCAGCACCCCTAACCCCCCACATCCTAACTATGGCTACACCTTC. The chain employs TRBV6-2 or TRBV6-3 and TRBJ1-2; D ambiguous. The V end was cut by 7 bases, the J end by 0 bases, with 18 bases between. The CDR3 runs to 16 residues. Germline CDR1 MNHEY, CDR2 SVGEGT.

CDR3 protein: CASSIRRNTEAFF. CDR3 nucleotide sequence: TGTGCCAGTAGTATTCGACGGAACACTGAAGCTTTCTTT. J is TRBJ1-1 and V is TRBV19; D not resolved. V shed 3 bases and J shed 1 base, with 6 bases lying between them. The CDR3 covers 13 residues. Germline V lookup: CDR1 LNHDA, CDR2 SQIVND (reference sequence). The whole variable domain, remainder taken from reference TRBV19 and TRBJ1-1, is DGGITQSPKYLFRKEGQNVTLSCEQNLNHDAMYWYRQDPGQGLRLIYYSQIVNDFQKGDIAEGYSVSREKKESFPLTVTSAQKNPTAFYLCASSIRRNTEAFFGQGTRLTVV.

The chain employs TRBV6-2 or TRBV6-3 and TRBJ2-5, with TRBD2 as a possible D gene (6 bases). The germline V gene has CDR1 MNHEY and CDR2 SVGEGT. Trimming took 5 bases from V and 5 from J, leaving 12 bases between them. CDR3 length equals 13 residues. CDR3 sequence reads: CASSRGGRETQYF. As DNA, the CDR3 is TGTGCCAGCAGTCGCGGAGGGCGGGAGACCCAGTACTTC.

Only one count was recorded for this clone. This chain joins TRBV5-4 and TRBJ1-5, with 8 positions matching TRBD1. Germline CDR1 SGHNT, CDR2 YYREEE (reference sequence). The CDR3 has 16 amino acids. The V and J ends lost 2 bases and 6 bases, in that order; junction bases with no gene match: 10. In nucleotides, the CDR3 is TGTGCCAGCAGCTTTACAGGGGGGAAGTTCAGTCAGCCCCAGCATTTT. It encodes CASSFTGGKFSQPQHF.

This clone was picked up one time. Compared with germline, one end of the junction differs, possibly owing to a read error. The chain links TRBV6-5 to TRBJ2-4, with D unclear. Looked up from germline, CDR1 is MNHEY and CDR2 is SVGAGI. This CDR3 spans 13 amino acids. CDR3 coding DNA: TGTGCCAGCACTGGCTTCTTCATAAACCTTCAGTACTTC. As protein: CASTGFFINLQYF.

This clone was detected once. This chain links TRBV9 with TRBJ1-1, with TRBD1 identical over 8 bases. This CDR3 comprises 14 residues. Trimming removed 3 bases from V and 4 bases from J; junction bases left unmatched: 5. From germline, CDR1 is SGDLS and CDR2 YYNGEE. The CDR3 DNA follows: TGTGCCAGCAGCGCAGGACAGGGAGGCACTGAAGCTTTCTTT. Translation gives CASSAGQGGTEAFF. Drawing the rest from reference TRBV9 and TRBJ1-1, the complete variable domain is DSGVTQTPKHLITATGQRVTLRCSPRSGDLSVYWYQQSLDQGLQFLIQYYNGEERAKGNILERFSAQQFPDLHSELNLSSLELGDSALYFCASSAGQGGTEAFFGQGTRLTVV.

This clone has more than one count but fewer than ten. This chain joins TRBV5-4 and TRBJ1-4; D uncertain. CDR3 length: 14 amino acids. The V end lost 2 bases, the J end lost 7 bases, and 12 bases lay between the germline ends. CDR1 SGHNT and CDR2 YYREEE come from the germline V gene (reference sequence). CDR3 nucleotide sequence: TGTGCCAGCAGCTTCGGAAACGTAGGTGAAAAACTGTTTTTT. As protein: CASSFGNVGEKLFF.

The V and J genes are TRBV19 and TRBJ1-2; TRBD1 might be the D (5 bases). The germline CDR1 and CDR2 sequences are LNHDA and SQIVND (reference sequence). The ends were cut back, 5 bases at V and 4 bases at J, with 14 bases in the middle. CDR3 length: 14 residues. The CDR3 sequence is CASSWDGSLYGYTF. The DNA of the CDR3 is TGTGCCAGTAGTTGGGACGGATCTCTCTATGGCTACACCTTC.

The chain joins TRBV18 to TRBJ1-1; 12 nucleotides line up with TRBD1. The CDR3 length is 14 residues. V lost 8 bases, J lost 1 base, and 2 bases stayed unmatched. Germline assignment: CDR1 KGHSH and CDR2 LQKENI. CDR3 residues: CASGTGGRNTEAFF. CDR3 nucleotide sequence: TGTGCCAGCGGGACAGGGGGCAGGAACACTGAAGCTTTCTTT.